The 30 T cell receptor beta chains below were found in one sample sequenced in a study of patients and donors after allogeneic stem cell transplantation. TCRdb re-called the RT-PCR reads with MiXCR, one entry per CDR3 protein. The data contain about 110,000 distinct CDR3 sequences, less than 45% of them seen just once; the ten biggest clones take up around 27%. The sequenced sample consisted of blood, either unsorted or a sorted T cell fraction (not recorded which). These TCRs come from a human donor who was either an allogeneic HSCT recipient or a stem cell or donor lymphocyte infusion donor (not recorded which). It is not recorded whose cells these are; they may come from a transplant donor.

This clonotype was recorded a few times. This chain links TRBV6-5 with TRBJ1-1, with 8 nucleotides matching TRBD1. CDR1 and CDR2 (germline): MNHEY, SVGAGI. V lost 9 bases to trimming and J lost 7 bases; unmatched junction nucleotides: 13. This CDR3 contains 14 residues. The CDR3 protein is CASSYYQGAGEAFF. Written as DNA, the CDR3 is TGTGCCAGTAGCTACTATCAGGGGGCAGGTGAAGCTTTCTTT.

This clonotype has just a few counts. The chain carries TRBV12-3 or TRBV12-4 and TRBJ1-4; D call uncertain. V dropped 6 bases and J dropped 8 bases, with 10 bases sitting between them. CDR3 length: 12 amino acids. The CDR3 spells CASSRTEEKLFF. CDR3 coding DNA: TGTGCCAGCAGCCGCACAGAAGAAAAACTGTTTTTT.

The chain links TRBV20-1 to TRBJ2-3; 10 nucleotides agree with TRBD2. CDR1 DFQATT and CDR2 SNEGSKA come from the germline V gene (reference sequence). The trim removed 2 bases at V and 4 bases at J, leaving 6 bases unmatched. The CDR3 loop spans 15 amino acids. CDR3 bases: TGCAGTGCTAGATGGGATCTAGCGGGAGCAGATACGCAGTATTTT. It specifies CSARWDLAGADTQYF.

This clonotype was picked up many times. V and J are TRBV20-1 and TRBJ1-2; D is perhaps TRBD1 (5 bases). Per the germline V gene, CDR1 is DFQATT and CDR2 is SNEGSKA (reference sequence). The CDR3 totals 11 residues. The CDR3, as DNA: TGCAGAGTTCAGGGAAACTATGGCTACACCTTC. Protein sequence: CRVQGNYGYTF.

The chain couples TRBV20-1 to TRBJ2-3; 9 nucleotides line up with TRBD2. Germline V gene lookup returns CDR1 DFQATT and CDR2 SNEGSKA (reference sequence). J lost 1 base, V lost 0 bases, and 2 bases had no gene match. The CDR3 totals 15 residues. In DNA, the CDR3 is TGCAGTGCTAGAGATCGCGGGAGGGGCACAGATACGCAGTATTTT. Translating gives CSARDRGRGTDTQYF.

This clonotype was recorded once. The chain links TRBV10-3 to TRBJ1-6; no clear D gene. Trimming pared 0 bases from V and 7 bases from J, leaving 7 bases between. Germline CDR1 ENHRY, CDR2 SYGVKD. The CDR3 is 14 residues long. The CDR3 loop is CAISESTVNSPLHF. CDR3 nucleotides: TGTGCCATCAGTGAGTCCACGGTCAATTCACCCCTCCACTTT.

This clonotype was counted many times. The V gene is TRBV20-1, the J gene TRBJ1-2; no reliable D call. Germline-derived CDR1 and CDR2 are DFQATT and SNEGSKA (reference sequence). The CDR3 is made up of 14 amino acids. Trimming left V 0 bases short and J 6 bases short, with 14 bases between. The CDR3 region is CSARDSQKGNGYTF. DNA of the CDR3: TGCAGTGCTAGAGATTCCCAGAAGGGAAATGGCTACACCTTC.

This clonotype was counted between two and nine times. This chain links TRBV12-3 or TRBV12-4 with TRBJ1-5, with 7 bases fitting TRBD1. The J segment lost 2 bases and the V segment lost 6 bases, leaving 4 bases of the junction unmatched. The CDR3 totals 14 residues. CDR3 sequence: CASSNGQGNQPQHF. CDR3 nucleotide sequence: TGTGCCAGCAGCAATGGACAGGGCAATCAGCCCCAGCATTTT.

This clonotype has more than one count but fewer than ten. The CDR3 loop reads CSASRWSANEQFF. As DNA, the CDR3 is TGCAGTGCTAGCCGTTGGAGTGCCAATGAGCAGTTCTTC. This chain uses TRBV20-1 with TRBJ2-1; D is uncertain. Germline lookup yields CDR1 DFQATT and CDR2 SNEGSKA (reference sequence). Trimming stripped 3 bases from V and 6 bases from J, with 12 bases between. The CDR3 is 13 amino acids.

The chain recombines TRBV27 with TRBJ1-2; D is perhaps TRBD1 (6 bases). Looked up from germline, CDR1 is MNHEY and CDR2 is SMNVEV (reference sequence). This CDR3 contains 12 residues. Trimming removed 5 bases from V and 7 bases from J, with 11 bases in between. The CDR3 is CASSPRGGGYTF. CDR3 bases: TGTGCCAGCAGTCCCAGGGGCGGTGGCTACACCTTC.

The rearrangement uses TRBV12-3 or TRBV12-4 and TRBJ2-5; D not certain. Deletions cut 10 bases from V and 4 bases from J, with 22 bases between. This CDR3 comprises 15 residues. The CDR3: CATSVNPYARETQYF. The CDR3 DNA follows: TGTGCCACCTCCGTTAACCCTTATGCGCGAGAGACCCAGTACTTC.

This clonotype showed up just a few times. The V and J genes are TRBV19 and TRBJ2-3; D gene uncertain. CDR3 length: 13 amino acids. V lost 6 bases and J 6 bases, leaving 13 bases between the germline ends. CDR1 LNHDA and CDR2 SQIVND come from the germline V gene (reference sequence). The CDR3 DNA reads as TGTGCCAGTAGCAGTCGGCTTTCCGATACGCAGTATTTT. Translating gives CASSSRLSDTQYF.

This chain uses TRBV5-1 with TRBJ2-1, with TRBD1 matching 8 bases. The junction had 2 bases not matched to a gene; V was cut back by 0 bases and J by 3 bases. This CDR3 comprises 15 residues. CDR1 and CDR2 (germline): SGHRS, YFSETQ. The CDR3 nucleotides read TGCGCCAGCAGCTTGGGACAGGGGCACTACAATGAGCAGTTCTTC. Protein: CASSLGQGHYNEQFF. The variable domain in full, completed from reference TRBV5-1 and TRBJ2-1, reads KAGVTQTPRYLIKTRGQQVTLSCSPISGHRSVSWYQQTPGQGLQFLFEYFSETQRNKGNFPGRFSGRQFSNSRSEMNVSTLELGDSALYLCASSLGQGHYNEQFFGPGTRLTVL.

This clonotype occurred many times. The V and J genes are TRBV7-9 and TRBJ1-6; D might be TRBD1 (5 bases). This CDR3 contains 13 residues. CDR1 and CDR2 (germline): SEHNR, FQNEAQ (reference sequence). The V end was cut by 5 bases, the J end by 7 bases, with 9 bases between. Written as DNA, the CDR3 is TGTGCCAGCAGCACGACAGTAAATTCACCCCTCCACTTT. Translating it yields CASSTTVNSPLHF.

This chain uses TRBV3-1 with TRBJ2-3, with 7 bases fitting TRBD2. The CDR3 runs 14 residues. V lost 4 bases to trimming and J lost 6 bases; unmatched junction nucleotides: 7. Looked up from germline, CDR1 is LGHDT and CDR2 is YNNKEL (reference sequence). In DNA, the CDR3 is TGTGCCAGCAGCCCCTCCACCGGGGGGGATACGCAGTATTTT. It codes for CASSPSTGGDTQYF.

In nucleotides, the CDR3 is TGTGCCAGCAGCTTGGAGACAGAGCAGTACTTC. This translates into CASSLETEQYF. The J gene is TRBJ2-7, the V gene TRBV5-6; D is unclear. CDR1 and CDR2 from the germline V gene are SGHDT and YYEEEE. V was cut by 0 bases and J by 7 bases, with 5 bases left in between. CDR3 length equals 11 residues. Complete variable domain (other parts from reference TRBV5-6 and TRBJ2-7): DAGVTQSPTHLIKTRGQQVTLRCSPKSGHDTVSWYQQALGQGPQFIFQYYEEEERQRGNFPDRFSGHQFPNYSSELNVNALLLGDSALYLCASSLETEQYFGPGTRLTVT.

The chain links TRBV29-1 to TRBJ2-2, with no clear D. CDR1 and CDR2 from the germline V gene are SQVTM and ANQGSEA. V was pared by 1 base and J by 1 base, with 7 bases between. The CDR3 loop spans 14 amino acids. The CDR3 sequence: CSVEVSLNTGELFF. The CDR3 coding sequence is TGCAGCGTTGAAGTAAGCTTGAACACCGGGGAGCTGTTTTTT.

The chain has TRBV5-1 and TRBJ1-1; D remains ambiguous. Germline lookup yields CDR1 SGHRS and CDR2 YFSETQ. The ends were cut back, 1 base at V and 4 bases at J, with 11 bases in the middle. This CDR3 region has 14 residues. The CDR3 DNA is TGCGCCAGCAGCTTGCAGTCCGGGAGCACTGAAGCTTTCTTT. Its protein product is CASSLQSGSTEAFF.

CDR3 amino acids: CASGWAGELFF. The CDR3 DNA sequence: TGCGCCAGCGGTTGGGCAGGGGAGCTGTTTTTT. V is TRBV5-1 and J is TRBJ2-2; D is unclear. Trimming removed 7 bases from V and 8 bases from J, with 9 bases in between. The CDR3 is made up of 11 amino acids. Germline V gene sequence: CDR1 SGHRS, CDR2 YFSETQ.

The table lists this clonotype with a few counts. The chain carries TRBV5-1 and TRBJ2-5; 8 positions match TRBD1. This CDR3 is 16 amino acids long. Trimming removed 0 bases from V and 4 bases from J; junction bases left unmatched: 8. Germline V CDR1 and CDR2: SGHRS, YFSETQ. The CDR3 loop reads CASSLDWDRSGETQYF. The CDR3 DNA sequence: TGCGCCAGCAGCTTGGATTGGGACAGGTCAGGAGAGACCCAGTACTTC.

Only one count was recorded for this clonotype. The rearrangement links TRBV5-1 to TRBJ2-1; TRBD2 might be the D (5 bases). This CDR3 has 14 residues. CDR1 is SGHRS, CDR2 YFSETQ, per germline. The germline V and J ends were trimmed by 0 bases and 3 bases, with 7 bases remaining between them. CDR3 region: CASSLGAGYNEQFF. CDR3 nucleotides: TGCGCCAGCAGCTTGGGGGCGGGCTACAATGAGCAGTTCTTC.

V is TRBV29-1 and J is TRBJ1-2, with 9 bases lining up with TRBD1. Germline V gene lookup returns CDR1 SQVTM and CDR2 ANQGSEA. CDR3 length: 12 amino acids. The trim removed 5 bases at V and 7 bases at J, leaving 5 bases unmatched. The CDR3 DNA sequence: TGCAGCGTTCGACAGGGGGATGGTGGCTACACCTTC. Translating gives CSVRQGDGGYTF.

The sample holds a few counts of this clonotype. V is TRBV5-1 and J is TRBJ2-5; D is uncertain. Germline loops: CDR1 SGHRS, CDR2 YFSETQ. The CDR3 loop spans 11 amino acids. With 6 bases removed from V and 5 bases from J, the gap between germline ends came to 8 bases. The DNA of the CDR3 is TGCGCCAGCAAGGCAATGGAGACCCAGTACTTC. Encoded protein: CASKAMETQYF.

J is TRBJ2-1 and V is TRBV20-1; TRBD2 matches at 9 bases. The germline gives CDR1 DFQATT, CDR2 SNEGSKA (reference sequence). V shed 3 bases and J 4 bases; nucleotides not matched to a gene: 7. The CDR3 is 15 residues long. In DNA, the CDR3 is TGCAGTGCTAGTCGACTAGCGGTTTTATACAATGAGCAGTTCTTC. This sequence encodes CSASRLAVLYNEQFF.

This clonotype was observed a few times. This chain connects TRBV29-1 to TRBJ2-1; 13 nucleotides agree with TRBD2. Germline assignment: CDR1 SQVTM and CDR2 ANQGSEA. The CDR3 spans 14 residues. The V and J ends lost 2 bases and 7 bases, in that order; junction bases with no gene match: 2. CDR3 sequence (DNA): TGCAGCGTTGAACGGACTAGCGGGAGTAATGAGCAGTTCTTC. This gives the protein CSVERTSGSNEQFF.

The chain combines TRBV6-5 with TRBJ1-2; D not resolved. This CDR3 spans 13 amino acids. The V and J ends lost 3 bases and 2 bases respectively, with 7 bases between them. The germline V gene encodes CDR1 MNHEY and CDR2 SVGAGI. This CDR3 is CASSYKPNYGYTF. CDR3 coding DNA: TGTGCCAGCAGTTATAAACCAAACTATGGCTACACCTTC.

V and J are TRBV28 and TRBJ2-7; 7 bases agree with TRBD2. The J segment lost 5 bases and the V segment lost 3 bases, leaving 7 bases of the junction unmatched. CDR1 and CDR2 from the germline V gene are MDHEN and SYDVKM. The CDR3 has 14 amino acids. CDR3 amino acids: CASSFGGSINEQYF. The CDR3, as DNA: TGTGCCAGCAGTTTTGGCGGGAGCATCAACGAGCAGTACTTC.

This clonotype has a handful of counts. The V and J genes are TRBV7-2 and TRBJ2-3, with D unclear. CDR3 length: 15 residues. Germline CDR1 reads SGHTA; CDR2 reads FQGNSA. V was shortened by 2 bases and J by 4 bases, with 13 bases between the two germline ends. The CDR3 loop reads CASSLLPQSADTQYF. The CDR3 DNA is TGTGCCAGCAGCTTACTCCCGCAATCCGCAGATACGCAGTATTTT.

This clonotype was counted a few times. The chain joins TRBV4-3 to TRBJ1-4, with D tentatively TRBD1 (5 bases). The CDR3 has 15 amino acids. Germline loops: CDR1 LGHNA, CDR2 YSLEER. V lost 0 bases and J 7 bases, leaving 12 bases between the germline ends. The CDR3 sequence: CASSQEAGNREKLFF. The CDR3 DNA follows: TGCGCCAGCAGCCAAGAAGCAGGGAACCGTGAAAAACTGTTTTTT.

The chain couples TRBV5-1 to TRBJ2-1; 9 bases are shared with TRBD2. The CDR3 is 17 amino acids. The junction had 4 bases not matched to a gene; V was cut back by 0 bases and J by 0 bases. Germline V gives CDR1 SGHRS, CDR2 YFSETQ. The CDR3 sequence is CASSLGLAESSYNEQFF. The CDR3 DNA follows: TGCGCCAGCAGCTTGGGACTAGCGGAAAGCTCCTACAATGAGCAGTTCTTC.